One and the same sample provided the 4 T cell receptor beta chains below, sequenced in a study of spatial heterogeneity in lung cancer. General observations from the study: How many expanded intratumoral alpha and beta TCRs were present tracked the tumor mutation count, which was a count of nonsynonymous mutations.

As for time point: sample taken at primary tumor resection. No antigen has been assigned to these receptors. MiXCR, run by TCRdb on the 5' RACE reads, gives a single entry per CDR3 protein. This repertoire shows 9,500 or so distinct CDR3 sequences, 14% found once; its top ten account for about 13%. The source material was lung tumor tissue, sampled at surgery. These receptors were obtained from a male donor with early-stage non-small cell lung cancer.

Within the sample, this clonotype is medium-sized. The chain uses TRBV24-1 and TRBJ2-1, with D maybe TRBD1 (6 bases). The CDR3 contains 14 residues. Germline CDR1 and CDR2: KGHDR and SFDVKD. Trimming pared 4 bases from V and 5 bases from J, leaving 11 bases between. The CDR3 spells CATSDRTEDNEQFF. CDR3 bases: TGTGCCACCAGTGACCGGACAGAGGACAATGAGCAGTTCTTC.

There are many counts of this clonotype. The V call is TRBV18, the J call TRBJ1-1; no definite D call. The V gene lost 0 bases and the J gene lost 4 bases, with 15 bases spanning the gap. The CDR3 totals 16 residues. The germline V gene encodes CDR1 KGHSH and CDR2 LQKENI. In DNA form, the CDR3 reads TGTGCCAGCTCACCACCTTCCGTAACGAGGTTCACTGAAGCTTTCTTT. It encodes CASSPPSVTRFTEAFF.

This clonotype was observed many times. The chain is built from TRBV7-9 and TRBJ2-1; 10 bases align to TRBD2. V gave up 4 bases and J gave up 4 bases; unmatched junction bases: 4. This CDR3 is 15 amino acids long. The germline V gene has CDR1 SEHNR and CDR2 FQNEAQ (reference sequence). CDR3 sequence (DNA): TGTGCCAGCAGCTCGCCAGCGGGAGGGTACAATGAGCAGTTCTTC. Translated: CASSSPAGGYNEQFF.

This clonotype has ten or more counts. The chain recombines TRBV29-1 with TRBJ2-5, with 11 bases matching TRBD2. Unmatched junction bases numbered 11, after V lost 7 bases and J lost 4 bases. This CDR3 comprises 15 residues. Germline V gene data show CDR1 as SQVTM and CDR2 as ANQGSEA. The CDR3 reads CSATMGTSGTETQYF. The CDR3 DNA reads as TGCAGCGCTACGATGGGGACTAGCGGCACAGAGACCCAGTACTTC.